Listed here is a single T cell receptor beta chain. Its antigen remains unidentified. Primed by a sample-barcoded 5' primer and a J-beta primer mix, a second PCR proceeded for roughly 7 to 11 cycles. Using its own MiXCR run on the 5' RACE reads, TCRdb lists one record per CDR3 protein. Here the sample spans 600,000 or so distinct CDR3 sequences, roughly 20% being singletons. The data were taken from a study of blood T cells in healthy people across ages. This CDR3 is built from 15 residues. Germline-derived CDR1 and CDR2 are SNHLY and FYNNEI. V was shortened by 4 bases and J by 0 bases, with 7 bases between the two germline ends. The draw of peripheral blood yielded approximately 10 milliliters from each donor. Findings and caveats of the study: Estimated diversity across one million T cells was deemed an underestimate.

The source of this sequence is an older man in good health. Sequencing input: blood. This chain joins TRBV2 and TRBJ2-6; weak D call: TRBD2 (5 bases). CDR3 amino acids: CASSVRGSGANVLTF. The CDR3 DNA sequence: TGTGCCAGCAGTGTACGGGGCTCTGGGGCCAACGTCCTGACTTTC.